Given below is one T cell receptor (beta chain) in context. Antigen specificity is unknown. TCRdb's copy holds only in-frame clones and misses some; the assay was immunoSEQ multiplex PCR. Here the sample table reports about 140,000 clones. The data derive from a study of T cell responses to AZD1222 COVID-19 vaccine. General study points: Regions 160-218 and 743-854 held dominance among vaccine-associated CD4 TCRs, which spanned spike.

The CDR3 spans 13 residues. Per germline, CDR1 SGHNT and CDR2 YENEEA. V dropped 0 bases and J dropped 1 base, with 3 bases sitting between them. The sequenced material came from peripheral blood. This chain joins TRBV11-3 and TRBJ1-1, with D uncertain. The clonotype originates from an adult in good health. The CDR3 loop is CASSLDGNTEAFF. The CDR3 coding sequence is TGTGCCAGCAGCTTAGACGGGAACACTGAAGCTTTCTTT.